This T cell receptor (beta chain) was sequenced in a study of technical replicates of blood from a few donors. This CDR3 comprises 12 residues. Trimming removed 6 bases at V and 8 bases at J, with 13 bases between. Germline assignment: CDR1 LNHDA and CDR2 SQIVND (reference sequence). Clones were read by immunoSEQ multiplex PCR, and TCRdb kept only the in-frame ones, dropping some. This sample has under 85,000 clones, with 93% found just once. The receptor's source is a human donor in good health. The material sequenced was T cells isolated from PBMCs. The chain recombines TRBV19 with TRBJ1-2; D is unclear. Written as DNA, the CDR3 is TGTGCCAGTAGGACCAGGATTGAGGGCTACACCTTC. It encodes CASRTRIEGYTF.